Following are 18 T cell receptor beta chains from one sample sequenced in a study of blood T cell repertoires in COVID-19. Here immunoSEQ multiplex PCR was the method, and the copy in TCRdb shows in-frame clones only, minus some. The sample lists 70,000 or so clones, around 86% occurring once. Input material: peripheral blood. The receptors stem from a woman of 80 years or more with active or convalescent COVID-19.

The chain combines TRBV29-1 with TRBJ1-4, with 8 bases that match TRBD1. This CDR3 has 13 residues. The ends lost 7 bases at V and 8 bases at J; junction bases unmatched: 9. Per the germline V gene, CDR1 is SQVTM and CDR2 is ANQGSEA. CDR3 nucleotide sequence: TGCAGCGGGACCAGGACAGGGAACGAAAAACTGTTTTTT. Translated, it gives CSGTRTGNEKLFF.

The chain uses TRBV4-2 and TRBJ1-3; 10 positions match TRBD1. This CDR3 is 17 amino acids long. J gave up 0 bases and V 3 bases, and 5 bases lay outside the gene matches. Germline V gene data show CDR1 as LGHNA and CDR2 as YNFKEQ. The CDR3 loop reads CASSHAGTGDSGNTIYF. DNA of the CDR3: TGTGCCAGCAGCCACGCCGGGACAGGGGACTCTGGAAACACCATATATTTT.

This chain connects TRBV5-1 to TRBJ2-2, with D possibly matching TRBD1 (5 bases). V was clipped by 1 base and J by 7 bases, with 14 bases between them. This CDR3 is 15 amino acids long. The germline V gene has CDR1 SGHRS and CDR2 YFSETQ. CDR3 coding DNA: TGCGCCAGCAGCTTGTCAGGGTTTGAGAGCGGGGAGCTGTTTTTT. It codes for CASSLSGFESGELFF.

The V call is TRBV9, the J call TRBJ1-2; D perhaps matches TRBD1 (6 bases). The CDR3 totals 14 residues. Germline-derived CDR1 and CDR2 are SGDLS and YYNGEE. V was pared by 6 bases and J by 0 bases, with 12 bases between. The CDR3 DNA reads as TGTGCCAGCACCTCAGGGGTGACTAACTATGGCTACACCTTC. Protein sequence: CASTSGVTNYGYTF. Combining the CDR3 with reference TRBV9 and TRBJ1-2 gives the whole variable domain DSGVTQTPKHLITATGQRVTLRCSPRSGDLSVYWYQQSLDQGLQFLIQYYNGEERAKGNILERFSAQQFPDLHSELNLSSLELGDSALYFCASTSGVTNYGYTFGSGTRLTVV.

This sequence joins TRBV27 and TRBJ2-2; tentatively, D is TRBD2 (5 bases). Germline V gene data show CDR1 as MNHEY and CDR2 as SMNVEV (reference sequence). The length of the CDR3 is 15 residues. V was pared by 3 bases and J by 2 bases, with 10 bases between. In DNA, the CDR3 is TGTGCCAGCAGTTTGAACGGGGTAAACACCGGGGAGCTGTTTTTT. Amino acids: CASSLNGVNTGELFF.

CDR3 coding DNA: TGTGCCAGCAGTGAGAGTTCTGGAAACACCATATATTTT. This translates into CASSESSGNTIYF. The V and J genes are TRBV6-1 and TRBJ1-3; no firm D call. Trimming removed 3 bases at V and 1 base at J, with 4 bases between. This CDR3 has 13 residues. CDR1 is MNHNS, CDR2 SASEGT, per germline.

The chain joins TRBV27 to TRBJ2-3; 9 bases fit TRBD2. The CDR3 is 17 amino acids. CDR1 and CDR2 from the germline V gene are MNHEY and SMNVEV (reference sequence). V shed 6 bases, J shed 6 bases, and the junction held 16 bases outside the gene matches. The CDR3 sequence is CASRLTEAGGAGDTQYF. CDR3 sequence (DNA): TGTGCCAGCAGACTCACTGAAGCGGGGGGCGCCGGGGATACGCAGTATTTT.

Details on this clone: As the CDR3 is not closed by the conserved phenylalanine or tryptophan, this likely results from a read error. The DNA is omitted, as the CDR3 cannot be located on it reliably, and the CDR3 follows TCRdb's listing. V gene TRBV5-5 combines with J gene TRBJ1-6; no check of the table's D call, TRBD1, against the DNA was made. Germline V CDR1 and CDR2: SGHKS, YYEKEE (reference sequence). The CDR3 is made up of 12 amino acids, end residues included. The CDR3 sequence: CASSSNSGTQKG.

The chain couples TRBV20-1 to TRBJ2-1, with 8 nucleotides matching TRBD2. From germline, CDR1 is DFQATT and CDR2 SNEGSKA (reference sequence). The trim removed 3 bases at V and 2 bases at J, leaving 18 bases unmatched. This CDR3 comprises 19 residues. This CDR3 is CSASTASGSPSIPYNEQFF. The CDR3, as DNA: TGCAGTGCTAGTACGGCTAGCGGGTCCCCGTCGATACCCTACAATGAGCAGTTCTTC.

The CDR3 DNA reads as TGTGCCAGCAGCCCTAGACAGGGAGGTTATGGCTACACCTTC. Protein: CASSPRQGGYGYTF. The chain is built from TRBV9 and TRBJ1-2, with 7 nucleotides matching TRBD1. Germline CDR1 and CDR2: SGDLS and YYNGEE. V shed 4 bases, J shed 5 bases, and the junction held 8 bases outside the gene matches. This CDR3 contains 14 residues.

This clone was counted only a few times. The V and J genes are TRBV6-5 and TRBJ1-1; D is perhaps TRBD1 (6 bases). Per germline, CDR1 MNHEY and CDR2 SVGAGI. This CDR3 contains 15 residues. V lost 2 bases and J 4 bases, leaving 14 bases between the germline ends. The CDR3 DNA follows: TGTGCCAGCAGTTACGTAGGGGGATTTAGCACTGAAGCTTTCTTT. Translated: CASSYVGGFSTEAFF.

This clone was seen only a few times. The chain combines TRBV4-1 with TRBJ1-4; no definite D call. The CDR3 has 17 residues. Trimming cost V 1 base and J 8 bases, with 20 bases left between them. Germline V gives CDR1 MGHRA, CDR2 YSYEKL. The CDR3 coding sequence is TGCGCCAGCAGCCAAGCACCGGCGGGTCTAGCTCGAGAAAAACTGTTTTTT. This translates into CASSQAPAGLAREKLFF.

The rearrangement joins TRBV6-2 or TRBV6-3 to TRBJ1-2; D ambiguous. V was clipped by 0 bases and J by 8 bases, with 7 bases between them. The CDR3 loop spans 12 amino acids. CDR1 is MNHEY and CDR2 is SVGEGT in the germline V gene. The DNA for the CDR3 is TGTGCCAGCAGTTACTCCTCCGTCGGCTACACCTTC. Protein product: CASSYSSVGYTF.

This chain connects TRBV27 to TRBJ2-2, with 11 bases lining up with TRBD1. The CDR3 runs to 14 residues. The germline CDR1 and CDR2 sequences are MNHEY and SMNVEV (reference sequence). V gave up 9 bases and J gave up 5 bases; unmatched junction bases: 5. The CDR3 sequence is CASRWDRGTGELFF. For the CDR3, the DNA is TGTGCCAGTCGATGGGACAGGGGGACCGGGGAGCTGTTTTTT.

The chain carries TRBV5-6 and TRBJ2-1; D unresolved. The CDR3 is made up of 11 amino acids. The germline CDR1 and CDR2 sequences are SGHDT and YYEEEE. Deletions cut 1 base from V and 8 bases from J, with 4 bases between. This CDR3 is CASSLFDEQFF. The CDR3 DNA follows: TGTGCCAGCAGCTTGTTCGATGAGCAGTTCTTC.

The CDR3 DNA sequence: TGTGCCAGCAGCAATCAGGGAAGATCTCCACAGAACACTGAAGCTTTCTTT. Translated, it gives CASSNQGRSPQNTEAFF. The chain employs TRBV4-2 and TRBJ1-1, with a weak D call TRBD1 (5 bases). Germline V lookup: CDR1 LGHNA, CDR2 YNFKEQ. V lost 5 bases, J lost 1 base, and 20 bases lay in between. This CDR3 has 17 amino acids.

This clone has a single count. The chain employs TRBV28 and TRBJ1-2; 7 bases are a match to TRBD1. The germline CDR1 and CDR2 sequences are MDHEN and SYDVKM. V gave up 5 bases and J gave up 7 bases; unmatched junction bases: 19. The CDR3 is 17 residues long. CDR3 in DNA: TGTGCCAGCAGTCCGAGCCAGGGGGGAAGGGACGTATCTGGCTACACCTTC. Translation: CASSPSQGGRDVSGYTF.

Here the CDR3 reads CASSMSGGPNYEQYF. As DNA, the CDR3 is TGTGCCAGCAGTATGAGCGGGGGGCCGAACTACGAGCAGTACTTC. This chain uses TRBV27 with TRBJ2-7, with 9 bases identical to TRBD2. The J segment lost 3 bases and the V segment lost 5 bases, leaving 8 bases of the junction unmatched. CDR1 and CDR2 (germline): MNHEY, SMNVEV (reference sequence). The CDR3 consists of 15 residues.